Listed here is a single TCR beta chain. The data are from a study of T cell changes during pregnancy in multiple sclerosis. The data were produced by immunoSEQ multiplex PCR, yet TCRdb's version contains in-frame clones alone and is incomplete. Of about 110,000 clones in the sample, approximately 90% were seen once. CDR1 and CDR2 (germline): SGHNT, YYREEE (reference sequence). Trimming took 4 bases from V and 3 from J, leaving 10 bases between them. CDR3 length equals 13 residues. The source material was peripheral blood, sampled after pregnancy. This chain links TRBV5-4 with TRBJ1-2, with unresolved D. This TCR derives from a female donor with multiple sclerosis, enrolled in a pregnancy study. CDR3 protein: CASSPSLDYGYTF. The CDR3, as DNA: TGTGCCAGCAGCCCCAGTTTGGACTATGGCTACACCTTC.